This T cell receptor (beta chain) was captured in a study of human T cells and chemical hapten exposure. Total RNA came from unfractionated whole blood. TCRdb redid the calling of the 5' RACE reads with MiXCR, one entry per CDR3 protein. The repertoire has fewer than 150,000 distinct CDR3 sequences, roughly 19% of them found once; the top ten carry 2.5% to 3.5%. This CDR3 comprises 14 residues. V was cut by 3 bases and J by 5 bases, with 13 bases left in between. The TCR originated in a human donor in good health. The genes are TRBV12-3 or TRBV12-4 and TRBJ1-1, with TRBD1 as a possible D gene (5 bases). The DNA for the CDR3 is TGTGCCAGCAGTTTGCCCGGGGGAGGGACTGAAGCTTTCTTT. This codes for CASSLPGGGTEAFF.